The source of this T cell receptor (beta chain) is a study of blood T cell repertoires in COVID-19. Clones were sequenced by immunoSEQ multiplex PCR, and TCRdb holds only the in-frame ones, with some missing. The sample lists about 480,000 clones; around 89% were seen once. V shed 3 bases and J 5 bases; nucleotides not matched to a gene: 5. Germline loops: CDR1 SGHDT, CDR2 YYEEEE. The CDR3 runs to 15 residues. The sample consisted of peripheral blood. The gene calls are TRBV5-6 and TRBJ1-5; 10 bases align to TRBD1. This clonotype was obtained from a woman between 25 and 40 years old with acute or convalescent COVID-19. The CDR3 nucleotides read TGTGCCAGCAGCTGGAGGACAGGGGGTCATCAGCCCCAGCATTTT. Protein product: CASSWRTGGHQPQHF.